The sequence of this T cell receptor (beta chain) was determined in a study of blood T cell repertoires in COVID-19. Study-level background: T cells, B-cell-depleted T cells, or PBMCs provided the cDNA or gDNA that served as material.

Sequencing was performed with immunoSEQ multiplex PCR; in TCRdb, only in-frame clones are kept and a portion is missing. The repertoire holds about 430,000 clones, with 70% to 90% as singletons. Ages ranged from about 18 to 89 years, with residence in approximately 23 US areas. Participant reports of clinical history set cohort assignment. The V end lost 3 bases, the J end lost 7 bases, and 9 bases lay between the germline ends. CDR1 and CDR2 from the germline V gene are KGHSH and LQKENI. The CDR3 has 13 amino acids. The specimen was PBMCs or T cells enriched from blood (not recorded which). The sequence was collected from a woman in her 30s with acute COVID-19. The chain uses TRBV18 and TRBJ1-4, with D possibly TRBD1 on 5 matching bases. The CDR3 nucleotides are TGTGCCAGCTCACCGGGGCTCACTGAAAAACTGTTTTTT. Amino acid sequence: CASSPGLTEKLFF.